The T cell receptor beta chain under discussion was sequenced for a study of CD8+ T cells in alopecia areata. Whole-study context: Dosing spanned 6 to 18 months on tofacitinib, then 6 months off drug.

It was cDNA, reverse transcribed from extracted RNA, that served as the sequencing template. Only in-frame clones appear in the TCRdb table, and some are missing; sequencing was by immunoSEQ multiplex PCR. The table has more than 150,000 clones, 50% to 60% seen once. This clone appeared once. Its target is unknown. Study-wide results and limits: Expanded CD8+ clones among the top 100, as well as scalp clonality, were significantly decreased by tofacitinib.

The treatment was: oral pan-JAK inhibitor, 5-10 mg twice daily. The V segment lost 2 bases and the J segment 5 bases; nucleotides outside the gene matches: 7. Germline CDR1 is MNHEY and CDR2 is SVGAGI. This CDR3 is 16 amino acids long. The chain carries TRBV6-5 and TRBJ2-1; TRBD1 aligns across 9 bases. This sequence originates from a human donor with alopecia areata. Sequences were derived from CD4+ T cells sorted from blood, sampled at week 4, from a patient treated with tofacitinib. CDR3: CASSYDRGTGHNEQFF. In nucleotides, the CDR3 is TGTGCCAGCAGTTACGATAGGGGGACAGGGCACAATGAGCAGTTCTTC.